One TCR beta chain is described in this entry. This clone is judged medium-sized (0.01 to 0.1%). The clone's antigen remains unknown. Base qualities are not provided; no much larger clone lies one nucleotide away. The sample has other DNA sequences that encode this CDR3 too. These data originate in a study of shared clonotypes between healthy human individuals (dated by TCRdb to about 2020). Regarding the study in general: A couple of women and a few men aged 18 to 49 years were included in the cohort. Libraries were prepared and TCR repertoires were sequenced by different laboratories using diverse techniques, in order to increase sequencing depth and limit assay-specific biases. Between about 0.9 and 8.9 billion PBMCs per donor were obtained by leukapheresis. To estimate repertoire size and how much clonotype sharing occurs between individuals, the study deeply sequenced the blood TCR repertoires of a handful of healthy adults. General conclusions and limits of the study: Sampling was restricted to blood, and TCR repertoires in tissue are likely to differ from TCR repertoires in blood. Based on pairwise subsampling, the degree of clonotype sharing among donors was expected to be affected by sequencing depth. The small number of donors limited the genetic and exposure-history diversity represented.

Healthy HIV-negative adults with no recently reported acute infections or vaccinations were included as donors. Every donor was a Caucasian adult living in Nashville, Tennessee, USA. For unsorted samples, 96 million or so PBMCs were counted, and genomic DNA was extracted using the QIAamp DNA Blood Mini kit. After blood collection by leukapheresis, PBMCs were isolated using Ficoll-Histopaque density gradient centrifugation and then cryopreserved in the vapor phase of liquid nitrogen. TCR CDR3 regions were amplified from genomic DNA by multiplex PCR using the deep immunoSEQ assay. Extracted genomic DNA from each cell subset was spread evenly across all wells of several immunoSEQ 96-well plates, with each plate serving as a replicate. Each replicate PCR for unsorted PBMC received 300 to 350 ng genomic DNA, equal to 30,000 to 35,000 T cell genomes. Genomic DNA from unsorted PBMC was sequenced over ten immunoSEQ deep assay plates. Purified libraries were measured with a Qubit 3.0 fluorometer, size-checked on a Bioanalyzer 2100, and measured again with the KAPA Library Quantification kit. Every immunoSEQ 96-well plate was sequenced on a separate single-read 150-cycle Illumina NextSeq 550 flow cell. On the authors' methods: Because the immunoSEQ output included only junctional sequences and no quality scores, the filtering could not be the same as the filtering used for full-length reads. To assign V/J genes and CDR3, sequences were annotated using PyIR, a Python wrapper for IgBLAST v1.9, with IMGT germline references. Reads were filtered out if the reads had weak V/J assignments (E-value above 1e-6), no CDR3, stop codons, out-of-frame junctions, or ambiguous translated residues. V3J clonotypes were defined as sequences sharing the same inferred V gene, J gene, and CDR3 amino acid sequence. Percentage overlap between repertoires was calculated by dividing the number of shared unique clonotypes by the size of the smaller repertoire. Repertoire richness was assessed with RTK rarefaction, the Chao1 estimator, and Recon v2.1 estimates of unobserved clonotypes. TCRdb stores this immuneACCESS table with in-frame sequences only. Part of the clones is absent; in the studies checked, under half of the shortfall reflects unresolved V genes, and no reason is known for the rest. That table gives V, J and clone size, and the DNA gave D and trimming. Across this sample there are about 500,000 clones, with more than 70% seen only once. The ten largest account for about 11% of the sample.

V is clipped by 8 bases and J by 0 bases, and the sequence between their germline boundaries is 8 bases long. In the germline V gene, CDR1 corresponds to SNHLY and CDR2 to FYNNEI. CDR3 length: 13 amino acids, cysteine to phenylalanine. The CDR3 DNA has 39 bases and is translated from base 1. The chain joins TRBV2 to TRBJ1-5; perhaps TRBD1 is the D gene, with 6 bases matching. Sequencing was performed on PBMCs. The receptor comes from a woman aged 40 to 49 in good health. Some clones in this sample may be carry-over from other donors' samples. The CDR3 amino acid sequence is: CASGTLSNQPQHF. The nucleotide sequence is TGTGCCAGCGGGACACTTAGCAATCAGCCCCAGCATTTT.